This TCR beta chain was identified in a study of blood T cells in healthy people across ages. The study's findings and limits: Getting older went along with TCR beta diversity per million T cells dropping roughly linearly. Because sorting was not performed, PBMCs prevented conclusive naive versus antigen-experienced comparison.

This clonotype was found a few times. Its specificity is unknown. This CDR3 is 14 amino acids long. Per the germline V gene, CDR1 is SEHNR and CDR2 is FQNEAQ (reference sequence). V was clipped by 5 bases and J by 5 bases, with 15 bases between them. PCR was performed a second time for about 6 to 12 cycles using a sample-barcoded 5' primer and a J-beta primer mix. MiXCR was run by TCRdb on the 5' RACE reads, yielding one entry per CDR3 protein. The sample records some 730,000 distinct CDR3 sequences, around a fifth being singletons. Material for sequencing was blood. The gene calls are TRBV7-9 and TRBJ2-5; D not certain. This clonotype was obtained from a man aged 70 or older in good health. This CDR3 reads CASSPPGSLETQYF. DNA of the CDR3: TGTGCCAGCAGCCCACCGGGCAGTCTGGAGACCCAGTACTTC.